This TCR beta chain was recovered during a study of sequential checkpoint blockade in melanoma. Study context: Both treatment sequences were followed by maintenance nivolumab.

Treatment noted: randomized to nivolumab then ipilimumab (arm A) or the reverse (arm B). No patient had prior DNA-damaging chemotherapy. Sorted cells were live CD3+CD8+, lacking CD19 and CD56, from PBMCs. Germline V gene sequence: CDR1 MDHEN, CDR2 SYDVKM. The CDR3 has 15 amino acids. J was trimmed by 1 base and V by 4 bases; bases with no gene match: 0. The protocol was immunoSEQ multiplex PCR, while the TCRdb copy is restricted to in-frame clones and leaves out a portion. The table includes several thousand clones, roughly four fifths detected once. The TCR was taken from a human donor with melanoma. The sample consisted of CD8+ T cells sorted from blood (inferred from file names), taken from a patient given nivolumab and ipilimumab in sequence. This sequence joins TRBV28 and TRBJ2-5; 13 nucleotides agree with TRBD2. CDR3 DNA sequence: TGTGCCAGCAGTTGGACTAGCGGGAGCCAAGAGACCCAGTACTTC. Amino acid sequence: CASSWTSGSQETQYF. The full variable domain, completed using reference TRBV28 and TRBJ2-5, is DVKVTQSSRYLVKRTGEKVFLECVQDMDHENMFWYRQDPGLGLRLIYFSYDVKMKEKGDIPEGYSVSREKKERFSLILESASTNQTSMYLCASSWTSGSQETQYFGPGTRLLVL.